This T cell receptor (beta chain) was identified during a study of CD8 T cells in Susac syndrome. Random hexamers were used to reverse transcribe the RNA input (0.5 to 1 ug). TCRdb redid the calling of the immunoSEQ multiplex PCR reads with MiXCR, one entry per CDR3 protein. Of more than 70,000 distinct CDR3 sequences in the sample, approximately 95% were seen once. This clonotype showed up just once. The TCR was taken from a human donor in good health. The sample comprised CD8+ T cells from PBMCs.

The CDR3 here is CASSLTGDGEQYF. CDR3 sequence (DNA): TGCGCCAGCAGCTTGACAGGGGACGGCGAGCAGTACTTC. V gene TRBV5-1 combines with J gene TRBJ2-7; 7 bases fit TRBD1. Germline lookup yields CDR1 SGHRS and CDR2 YFSETQ. The CDR3 runs 13 residues. The V and J ends lost 1 base and 6 bases, in that order; junction bases with no gene match: 4.